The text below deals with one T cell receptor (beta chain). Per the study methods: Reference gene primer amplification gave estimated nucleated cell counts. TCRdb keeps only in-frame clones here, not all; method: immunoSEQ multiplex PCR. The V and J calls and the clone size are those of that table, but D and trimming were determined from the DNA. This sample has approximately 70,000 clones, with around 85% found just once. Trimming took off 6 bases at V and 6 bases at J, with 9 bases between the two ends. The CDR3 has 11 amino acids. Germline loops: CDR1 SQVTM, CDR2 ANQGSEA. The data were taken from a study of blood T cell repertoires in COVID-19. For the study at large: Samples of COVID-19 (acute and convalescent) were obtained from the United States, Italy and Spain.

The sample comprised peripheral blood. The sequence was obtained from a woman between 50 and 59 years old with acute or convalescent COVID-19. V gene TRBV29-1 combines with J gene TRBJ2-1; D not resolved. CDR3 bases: TGCAGCGTGCGACACTTCAATGAGCAGTTCTTC. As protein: CSVRHFNEQFF.